The T cell receptor beta chain under discussion was sequenced for a study of persistence of HIV-infected CD4 T cells (dated by TCRdb to the early 2020s). Notes on the research overall: The study isolated CMV- and HIV-1 Gag-responding CD4+ T cells from ART-treated individuals to examine antigen-driven clonal expansion of HIV-1-infected cells. Participants had been on suppressive ART for a median of about eight years. Apart from a couple of participants who underwent leukapheresis at a single time point, peripheral blood samples of up to roughly 180 mL were collected from participants at multiple time points. The clonality of all cells in each sorted population was assessed by TCRbeta sequencing, whereas the clonality of infected cells was assessed by proviral sequencing. The TCR cluster analysis across participants included under ten participants for CMV and roughly 7 participants for Gag.

A note on this clone: The antigen it recognizes is unknown. Per-base quality was not reported, and no clone a single base away is much larger than it.

Counted from cysteine to phenylalanine, this CDR3 has 14 amino acids. The DNA shown is the 42-base CDR3, in frame from base 1. Taken from the germline V gene, the CDR1 and CDR2 loops are SNHLY and FYNNEI. Trimmed from V: 9 bases; trimmed from J: 2 bases; junction bases lacking a gene match: 9. On the study overall, not on this receptor specifically: Few individuals were included in the study, and only a limited range of antigens was tested. Within the same sorted populations, TCR oligoclonality correlated with proviral oligoclonality. Significantly lower TCRbeta richness was observed in CMV- and Gag-responding cells than in anti-CD3/anti-CD28-responding cells, and higher oligoclonality was observed in CMV-responding cells than in CD3/CD28-stimulated and Gag-responding cells. Because the TCR analyses were done in bulk, restricting them to just the rare CMV-responding cells that actually carried HIV-1 proviruses was not possible. Antigen-responding cells were enriched for expanded CDR3beta sequences that were degenerate, which suggests that CD4+ responses to CMV and Gag underwent convergent selection.

TCRbeta repertoires were sequenced from genomic DNA with the immunoSEQ hsTCRB assay version 4 in survey mode. For TCRbeta sequencing, genomic DNA was diluted to approximately 9 ng/uL, with up to roughly 1 ug used per sample. As for how the authors treated the data: TCRbeta data were analyzed in ImmunoSeq Analyzer 3.0, with diversity computed on productive nucleotide rearrangements. The improved Chao index was used to estimate lower-bound TCR diversity, and the Gini coefficient was used to estimate clonality using the Immunarch R package. Different nucleotide rearrangements encoding the same CDR3beta amino acid sequence were counted as distinct clonotypes. TCRbeta sequences significantly enriched in antigen-responding cells relative to anti-CD3/anti-CD28-activated cells were identified by differential abundance analysis. TCRs were clustered by predicted peptide-MHC specificity with GLIPH2, both within individual participants and across merged participant data sets. TCRdb stores this immuneACCESS table with in-frame sequences only. Part of the clones is absent; in the studies checked, under half of the shortfall reflects unresolved V genes, and no reason is known for the rest. V and J calls and clone size are given by that table; D and trimming were obtained from the DNA. The sample profile shows fewer than 40,000 clones; about four fifths of them were found once. The ten largest clones capture roughly 6.5% of the sample.

The treatment or condition label here, explained by the study, means: suppressive antiretroviral therapy. Lysates of CMV-infected fibroblasts were used at about 10 ug/mL for cell stimulation. Memory CD4+ T cells that did not respond, being CD40L-negative, CD69-negative and CD45RO-high, were sorted as memory populations depleted of antigen-responding cells. HIV-1-infected adults in whom suppressive ART had been started during chronic infection were enrolled as participants. For at least 4 years, participants had undetectable plasma HIV-1 RNA, below 50 copies/mL. To be included, participants needed a CD4+ T cell count above 400 cells/uL and a positive CMV serology. Before stimulation, PBMCs were isolated using density centrifugation and then depleted of CD8+ T cells. CD8-depleted PBMCs were stimulated for 15 to 20 hours with anti-CD28/CD49d costimulation, CD40-blocking antibody and enfuvirtide to prevent new infections. Cells were sorted on a Beckman Coulter MoFlo Legacy or XDP sorter, with propidium iodide excluding dead cells. Genomic DNA was extracted with the QIAamp DNA Mini Kit for samples above one million cells, otherwise with the Quick-DNA Microprep Kit.

The material was CD4+ T cells sorted from PBMCs after roughly 20-hour stimulation, obtained from a patient who received antiretroviral therapy. The label giving this sample's cell subset or site can be read as: CD40L-CD69- CD45RO-high memory CD4 T cells not responding to CMV lysate. The chain employs TRBV2 and TRBJ2-5; a stretch of 7 junction bases matches TRBD1. This sequence originates from an adult woman with HIV who was CMV-seropositive. The CDR3 region: CARGGRDRQETQYF. The nucleotide sequence reads TGTGCCAGAGGAGGCCGGGACAGACAAGAGACCCAGTACTTC. The CDR3, completed at both ends by the reference TRBV2 and TRBJ2-5 genes, gives the full variable domain EPEVTQTPSHQVTQMGQEVILRCVPISNHLYFYWYRQILGQKVEFLVSFYNNEISEKSEIFDDQFSVERPDGSNFTLKIRSTKLEDSAMYFCARGGRDRQETQYFGPGTRLLVL.